The 20 T cell receptor beta chains listed next were all sequenced from one sample in a study of blood T cells in healthy people across ages. A J-beta primer mix and a sample-barcoded 5' primer were used in a second PCR of roughly 6 to 12 cycles. TCRdb reprocessed the 5' RACE reads with MiXCR, giving one entry per CDR3 protein. The table shows some 1,500,000 distinct CDR3 sequences, with around 40% occurring only once. Material for sequencing was blood. These receptors were obtained from a woman between 18 and 30 years old in good health.

The chain has TRBV7-9 and TRBJ2-7, with D possibly TRBD2 on 6 matching bases. The V end was cut by 11 bases, the J end by 0 bases, with 11 bases between. In germline, CDR1 is SEHNR, CDR2 FQNEAQ (reference sequence). The CDR3 is 12 residues long. Here the CDR3 reads CAGGKSSYEQYF. In DNA, the CDR3 is TGTGCCGGCGGGAAAAGCTCCTACGAGCAGTACTTC.

This rearrangement joins TRBV6-5 to TRBJ1-2; 8 positions agree with TRBD1. Germline loops: CDR1 MNHEY, CDR2 SVGAGI. Germline trimming cut 3 bases from V and 6 bases from J; bases unmatched to any gene: 6. The CDR3 totals 14 residues. Written as DNA, the CDR3 is TGTGCCAGCAGTTATAACAGGGGGACACATGGCTACACCTTC. It is translated as CASSYNRGTHGYTF.

V is TRBV29-1 and J is TRBJ2-2; the match to TRBD1 covers 7 bases. The germline V gene has CDR1 SQVTM and CDR2 ANQGSEA. V was clipped by 6 bases and J by 1 base; unmatched bases: 5. The CDR3 spans 14 residues. In DNA, the CDR3 is TGCAGCGTCCAGGGACAGCTGAACACCGGGGAGCTGTTTTTT. It specifies CSVQGQLNTGELFF.

The J gene is TRBJ1-2, the V gene TRBV7-8; weak D call: TRBD1 (5 bases). Trimming cost V 2 bases and J 2 bases, with 12 bases left between them. The CDR3 is 15 residues long. From germline, CDR1 is SGHVS and CDR2 FQNEAQ. The CDR3 region is CASSLREGPNYGYTF. The CDR3 DNA reads TGTGCCAGCAGCTTAAGGGAGGGACCGAACTATGGCTACACCTTC.

A note on this clonotype: This may be a read error: a much more frequent sequence differs by one nucleotide. This chain connects TRBV7-2 to TRBJ2-1, with a possible D match to TRBD2 (6 bases). The CDR3 is 13 residues long. The germline V gene encodes CDR1 SGHTA and CDR2 FQGNSA. Trimming pared 8 bases from V and 10 bases from J, leaving 18 bases between. The CDR3 protein is CASGPPGGREQFF. Written as DNA, the CDR3 is TGTGCCAGCGGTCCTCCCGGGGGACGCGAGCAGTTCTTC.

V usage is TRBV6-5 and J usage is TRBJ2-5, with TRBD2 as a possible D gene (6 bases). CDR3 length: 15 residues. Deletions cut 4 bases from V and 5 bases from J, with 17 bases between. The germline V gene has CDR1 MNHEY and CDR2 SVGAGI. DNA of the CDR3: TGTGCCAGCAGTTCACCGGGTGGAGGGAAGGAGACCCAGTACTTC. Translation: CASSSPGGGKETQYF.

The V gene is TRBV6-2 or TRBV6-3, the J gene TRBJ1-5, with D possibly TRBD1 on 6 matching bases. Trimming stripped 5 bases from V and 3 bases from J, with 17 bases between. Germline CDR1 is MNHEY and CDR2 is SVGEGT. The CDR3 totals 16 residues. The CDR3 sequence: CASSATLRQANQPQHF. The DNA of the CDR3 is TGTGCCAGCAGTGCCACCCTAAGACAGGCCAATCAGCCCCAGCATTTT.

The rearrangement joins TRBV20-1 to TRBJ2-7; D might be TRBD2 (6 bases). Trimming removed 5 bases from V and 4 bases from J, with 18 bases in between. The CDR3 contains 14 residues. Germline V gene data show CDR1 as DFQATT and CDR2 as SNEGSKA (reference sequence). In DNA, the CDR3 is TGCAGTGCTGTCCCCATGCGGGGAGGTTACGAGCAGTACTTC. This translates into CSAVPMRGGYEQYF.

This clonotype was found a few times. The chain uses TRBV25-1 and TRBJ2-5; D is uncertain. The J call may be faulty, since TRBJ2-7 better matches the DNA end. Germline lookup yields CDR1 MGHDK and CDR2 SYGVNS. The CDR3 covers 11 residues. The CDR3 nucleotides read TGTGCCAGCAGTGAATGGGGCGAGCAGTACTTC. Protein product: CASSEWGEQYF.

This clonotype turned up a few times. This chain links TRBV12-3 or TRBV12-4 with TRBJ2-5; no reliable D call. V was shortened by 1 base and J by 1 base, with 7 bases between the two germline ends. This CDR3 has 14 amino acids. CDR3 sequence reads: CASSLGPVQETQYF. The CDR3 DNA is TGTGCCAGCAGTTTAGGGCCGGTCCAAGAGACCCAGTACTTC.

J is TRBJ2-5 and V is TRBV7-2; D is undetermined. Per germline, CDR1 SGHTA and CDR2 FQGNSA. The V end was cut by 5 bases, the J end by 4 bases, with 14 bases between. The CDR3 consists of 14 residues. Written as DNA, the CDR3 is TGTGCCAGCAGCGGCTCTGTCGTAGGAGAGACCCAGTACTTC. It codes for CASSGSVVGETQYF.

This chain uses TRBV6-5 with TRBJ2-7; 9 nucleotides match TRBD2. The CDR3 spans 14 residues. Germline V gene sequence: CDR1 MNHEY, CDR2 SVGAGI. The ends lost 5 bases at V and 4 bases at J; junction bases unmatched: 6. In DNA, the CDR3 is TGTGCCAGCAGTAAGATAGCGGGAGATTACGAGCAGTACTTC. Its protein product is CASSKIAGDYEQYF.

This clonotype has more than one count but fewer than ten. J is TRBJ2-3 and V is TRBV6-2 or TRBV6-3; 13 bases match TRBD2. From germline, CDR1 is MNHEY and CDR2 SVGEGT. With 5 bases clipped from V and 7 bases from J, the junction kept 9 bases outside the gene matches. This CDR3 has 16 residues. The CDR3 sequence is CASSPWTSGSLYTQYF. The CDR3 DNA sequence: TGTGCCAGCAGTCCTTGGACTAGCGGGAGTTTATATACGCAGTATTTT.

The chain links TRBV29-1 to TRBJ2-7; D uncertain. The CDR3 spans 12 residues. Germline loops: CDR1 SQVTM, CDR2 ANQGSEA. The germline V and J ends were trimmed by 4 bases and 3 bases, with 10 bases remaining between them. CDR3 residues: CSVAGKIYEQYF. CDR3 nucleotides: TGCAGCGTTGCAGGCAAAATCTACGAGCAGTACTTC.

Only a few counts were recorded for this clonotype. The chain links TRBV7-2 to TRBJ2-7; no clear D. CDR1 and CDR2 (germline): SGHTA, FQGNSA. CDR3 length: 13 residues. Trimming left V 3 bases short and J 7 bases short, with 13 bases between. Here the CDR3 DNA reads TGTGCCAGCAGCTTTGGAGTGGATAGAGAGCAGTACTTC. Its translation is CASSFGVDREQYF.

With regard to this clonotype: The junction and the germline gene differ at one end; a read error may be behind it. The CDR3 spells CASSLLSISRILYTEQFF. The CDR3 bases are TGTGCCAGCAGCTTACTATCGATTAGCCGAATCCTCTACACTGAGCAGTTCTTC. V and J are TRBV11-2 and TRBJ2-1, with D hard to call. In germline, CDR1 is SGHAT, CDR2 FQNNGV. This CDR3 spans 18 amino acids. Drawing the rest from reference TRBV11-2 and TRBJ2-1, the complete variable domain is EAGVAQSPRYKIIEKRQSVAFWCNPISGHATLYWYQQILGQGPKLLIQFQNNGVVDDSQLPKDRFSAERLKGVDSTLKIQPAKLEDSAVYLCASSLLSISRILYTEQFFGPGTRLTVL.

V usage is TRBV6-6 and J usage is TRBJ2-1; D ambiguous. The J call is uncertain, as TRBJ2-7 better fits the DNA end. Germline-derived CDR1 and CDR2 are MNHNY and SVGAGI (reference sequence). This CDR3 has 14 residues. This CDR3 is CASSYSTRNNEQYF. CDR3 nucleotide sequence: TGTGCCAGCAGTTACTCGACCAGAAACAATGAGCAGTACTTC.

This clonotype was found many times. The V call is TRBV5-1, the J call TRBJ2-3, with TRBD1 matching over 8 bases. The CDR3 loop spans 15 amino acids. Germline V gives CDR1 SGHRS, CDR2 YFSETQ. J was trimmed by 2 bases and V by 4 bases; bases with no gene match: 6. Here the CDR3 DNA reads TGCGCCAGCAGCATTGGGACAGGAGACACAGATACGCAGTATTTT. This gives the protein CASSIGTGDTDTQYF.

The genes are TRBV7-2 and TRBJ1-5; D uncertain. The CDR3 covers 14 residues. Between the trimmed V and J ends, which lost 3 bases and 1 base, there was a span of 7 bases. The V gene's germline CDR1 is SGHTA and CDR2 FQGNSA. CDR3 in DNA: TGTACCAGCAGCTTTATCACAAGCAATCAGCCCCAGCATTTT. Protein sequence: CTSSFITSNQPQHF.

CDR3 nucleotides: TGTGCCAGCAGCTCAACCCCTAGCGTTAGCCCCATAGATACGCAGTATTTT. Encoded protein: CASSSTPSVSPIDTQYF. V gene TRBV7-9 combines with J gene TRBJ2-3, with D perhaps TRBD2 (6 bases). Germline-derived CDR1 and CDR2 are SEHNR and FQNEAQ (reference sequence). V shed 4 bases and J shed 5 bases, with 22 bases lying between them. The CDR3 runs to 17 residues.